Listed below are T cell receptor beta chains from one sample, sequenced in a study of T cells after posttransplantation cyclophosphamide. Assay: immunoSEQ multiplex PCR; the TCRdb copy retains only in-frame clones and omits some. The sample presents about 7,900 clones, none singletons. The sequenced sample was PBMCs, obtained after an allogeneic stem cell transplant with post-transplant cyclophosphamide. These receptor sequences come from a male patient aged 25-45 years who received an allogeneic stem cell transplant from an unrelated donor, was CMV-positive, and had acute and chronic GVHD. Some T cells may have come from the graft donor. Both conserved end residues are part of each CDR3. The D gene is left open where the match is weak. Clone size is given for some rows only: seen once, a few or many times, or a class if the clone is expanded.

V	J	size	D	CDR3	DNA
TRBV19	TRBJ2-1	medium-sized	NA	CASSIPRRPYNEQFF	TGTGCCAGTAGTATCCCCAGGAGACCCTACAATGAGCAGTTCTTC
TRBV9	TRBJ2-7	many	TRBD2	CASSVQPGTSGHRWSYEQYF	TGTGCCAGCAGCGTACAGCCCGGGACTAGCGGGCATCGATGGTCCTACGAGCAGTACTTC
TRBV7-2	TRBJ2-1	few	NA	CASSLVGANEQFF	TGTGCCAGCAGCTTAGTAGGGGCGAATGAGCAGTTCTTC
TRBV11-3	TRBJ2-2	many	TRBD2	CASRLAIRSDGTSNTGELFF	TGTGCAAGTCGCTTAGCGATTCGTTCCGATGGGACTAGCAACACCGGGGAGCTGTTTTTT
TRBV4-1	TRBJ1-1	many	NA	CASMGPLRNTEAFF	TGCGCCAGCATGGGGCCCCTACGAAACACTGAAGCTTTCTTT
TRBV10-3	TRBJ2-1	many	TRBD2	CAIRGTSGGAVDEQFF	TGTGCCATCAGGGGGACTAGCGGGGGGGCCGTGGATGAGCAGTTCTTC
TRBV5-5	TRBJ1-6	many	NA	CASSLAGGGVNSPLHF	TGTGCCAGCAGCTTGGCCGGGGGGGGAGTGAATTCACCCCTCCACTTT
TRBV6-5	TRBJ2-5	many	NA	CASRTRAPREGQYF	TGTGCCAGCAGAACCAGGGCCCCACGAGAGGGTCAGTACTTC
TRBV5-4	TRBJ1-6	few	TRBD1	CASSPNTGTENSPLHF	TGTGCCAGCAGCCCCAACACCGGGACAGAAAATTCACCCCTCCACTTT
TRBV7-9	TRBJ2-5	few	TRBD1	CASSLAGTGGEQYF	TGTGCCAGCAGCTTAGCTGGGACAGGGGGAGAGCAGTACTTC
TRBV27	TRBJ2-5	many	TRBD1	CASSQGQGASETQYF	TGTGCCAGCAGTCAGGGACAGGGGGCTTCGGAGACCCAGTACTTC
TRBV14	TRBJ2-2	NA	TRBD2	CASSRRLAGGRTGELFF	TGTGCCAGCAGCCGCCGACTAGCGGGGGGGCGTACCGGGGAGCTGTTTTTT
TRBV4-2	TRBJ1-1	many	NA	CASSQGGRGMNTEAFF	TGTGCCAGCAGCCAAGGCGGACGGGGGATGAACACTGAAGCTTTCTTT
TRBV29-1	TRBJ2-7	few	TRBD2	CSVSKVGGGEQYF	TGCAGCGTCTCGAAAGTTGGGGGGGGCGAGCAGTACTTC
TRBV9	TRBJ1-1	many	TRBD1	CASSPRDRGGNTEAFF	TGTGCCAGCAGCCCGAGGGACAGGGGAGGGAACACTGAAGCTTTCTTT
TRBV28	TRBJ1-1	many	NA	CAIEGQGRSTEAFF	TGTGCCATCGAGGGGCAGGGGCGGAGTACTGAAGCTTTCTTT
TRBV4-1	TRBJ2-7	many	TRBD2	CASSQVSGLAGGPHEQYF	TGCGCCAGCAGCCAAGTGTCCGGACTAGCGGGAGGGCCCCACGAGCAGTACTTC
TRBV7-9	TRBJ2-7	medium-sized	TRBD1	CASSLWTGDEQYF	TGTGCCAGCAGCTTATGGACAGGGGACGAGCAGTACTTC
TRBV18	TRBJ2-2	many	TRBD2	CASSPRTSGSGTGELFF	TGTGCCAGCTCACCGAGGACTAGCGGGAGTGGGACCGGGGAGCTGTTTTTT
TRBV27	TRBJ1-5	many	TRBD1	CASSPQTGESPNQPQHF	TGTGCCAGCAGTCCGCAGACAGGGGAGTCCCCCAATCAGCCCCAGCATTTT
TRBV6-2/TRBV6-3	TRBJ1-1	many	TRBD1	CASSLPTGGFVGNTEAFF	TGTGCCAGCAGTCTCCCGACAGGGGGCTTTGTTGGGAACACTGAAGCTTTCTTT
TRBV11-2	TRBJ2-7	many	TRBD1	CASSLGGDRSYEQYF	TGTGCCAGCAGCTTAGGGGGGGACAGGTCCTACGAGCAGTACTTC
TRBV5-5	TRBJ2-1	many	NA	CASSSVLRTDSYNEQFF	TGTGCCAGCAGCTCCGTGCTACGGACAGATTCCTACAATGAGCAGTTCTTC
TRBV18	TRBJ2-1	medium-sized	NA	CASSPPAVLNEQFF	TGTGCCAGCTCACCACCGGCGGTGCTAAATGAGCAGTTCTTC
TRBV9	TRBJ1-1	many	NA	CASSVGGLGTEAFF	TGTGCCAGCAGCGTAGGGGGCTTAGGGACTGAAGCTTTCTTT
TRBV19	TRBJ2-2	medium-sized	TRBD2	CASSIDRPWTSLNTGELFF	TGTGCCAGTAGTATAGACCGGCCTTGGACTAGCCTGAACACCGGGGAGCTGTTTTTT
TRBV15	TRBJ1-2	many	TRBD1	CATSRGRTGKTLNYGYTF	TGTGCCACCAGCAGAGGTAGGACAGGGAAGACACTTAACTATGGCTACACCTTC
TRBV6-5	TRBJ1-1	many	TRBD1	CASSYSNPGGTEAFF	TGTGCCAGCAGTTACTCGAATCCAGGGGGCACTGAAGCTTTCTTT
TRBV24-1	TRBJ1-5	many	TRBD1	CATSDLRTWGQGNQPQHF	TGTGCCACCAGTGATTTGCGTACGTGGGGACAGGGCAATCAGCCCCAGCATTTT
TRBV18	TRBJ2-7	many	TRBD1	CASSEATQGVDEQYF	TGTGCCAGCTCCGAAGCAACACAGGGGGTTGACGAGCAGTACTTC
TRBV4-2	TRBJ1-3	many	NA	CASRGAARDTIYF	TGTGCCAGCAGGGGGGCGGCGAGAGACACCATATATTTT
TRBV6-2/TRBV6-3	TRBJ2-1	medium-sized	NA	CASSYSSSSDEQFF	TGTGCCAGCAGTTACTCTTCAAGTAGCGATGAGCAGTTCTTC
TRBV5-1	TRBJ1-6	many	NA	CASRTGEAPLHF	TGCGCCAGCAGAACAGGCGAGGCACCCCTCCACTTT
TRBV30	TRBJ1-1	many	NA	CAWSVGQGWTEAFF	TGTGCCTGGAGTGTAGGGCAGGGCTGGACTGAAGCTTTCTTT
TRBV9	TRBJ2-3	many	NA	CASSVGQDTDTQYF	TGTGCCAGCAGCGTAGGGCAGGACACAGATACGCAGTATTTT
TRBV11-2	TRBJ2-1	many	TRBD2	CASSASGSYNEQFF	TGTGCCAGCAGCGCTAGCGGGAGCTACAATGAGCAGTTCTTC
TRBV4-3	TRBJ2-1	many	TRBD2	CASSQALAGGLDNEQFF	TGCGCCAGCAGCCAAGCCCTAGCGGGGGGCCTCGACAATGAGCAGTTCTTC
TRBV2	TRBJ2-6	many	TRBD1	CASRPTTGVGSGANVLTF	TGTGCCAGCAGACCGACGACAGGGGTTGGGTCTGGGGCCAACGTCCTGACTTTC
TRBV12-3/TRBV12-4	TRBJ1-4	many	NA	CASSSRYGTLYEKLFF	TGTGCCAGCAGTTCCCGATACGGGACACTGTATGAAAAACTGTTTTTT
TRBV5-1	TRBJ2-7	many	TRBD1	CASSRLETGINEQYF	TGCGCCAGCAGCCGCCTAGAGACAGGGATAAACGAGCAGTACTTC
TRBV7-6	TRBJ2-2	large	NA	CASSFGGRELFF	TGTGCCAGCAGCTTTGGCGGCCGCGAGCTGTTTTTT
TRBV6-2/TRBV6-3	TRBJ1-1	many	NA	CASSYFTGEAFF	TGTGCCAGCAGTTACTTCACAGGGGAAGCTTTCTTT
TRBV9	TRBJ2-2	NA	TRBD2	CASSVVPSGAGELFF	TGTGCCAGCAGCGTGGTTCCTAGCGGAGCCGGGGAGCTGTTTTTT
TRBV6-5	TRBJ1-2	many	NA	CASGQNYGYTF	TGTGCCAGCGGACAAAACTATGGCTACACCTTC
TRBV4-2	TRBJ2-7	many	TRBD2	CASSPSGLAREQYF	TGTGCCAGCAGCCCGTCGGGACTAGCTCGCGAGCAGTACTTC
TRBV19	TRBJ2-2	many	NA	CASSNTANTGELFF	TGTGCCAGTAGTAACACCGCGAACACCGGGGAGCTGTTTTTT
TRBV19	TRBJ2-1	many	TRBD2	CASRPSGGIYNEQFF	TGTGCCAGTAGACCTTCCGGGGGGATCTACAATGAGCAGTTCTTC
TRBV14	TRBJ1-1	medium-sized	NA	CASSQVGGTEAFF	TGTGCCAGCAGCCAAGTGGGGGGCACTGAAGCTTTCTTT
TRBV4-1	TRBJ2-1	many	TRBD2	CASSQVEVVAGGQEEQFF	TGCGCCAGCAGCCAAGTTGAGGTAGTAGCGGGAGGGCAGGAGGAGCAGTTCTTC
TRBV19	TRBJ1-1	many	NA	CASSEHTGNTEAFF	TGTGCCAGTAGTGAACATACAGGGAACACTGAAGCTTTCTTT
TRBV5-6	TRBJ1-6	medium-sized	TRBD1	CASSLGPGTGDLPLHF	TGTGCCAGCAGCTTGGGCCCCGGGACAGGGGACCTGCCCCTCCACTTT
TRBV19	TRBJ1-2	many	NA	CASSPSPDRANYGYTF	TGTGCCAGTAGCCCTTCTCCGGACAGAGCTAACTATGGCTACACCTTC
TRBV7-9	TRBJ2-7	many	NA	CASSSGQTYEQYF	TGTGCCAGCAGCTCAGGACAGACCTACGAGCAGTACTTC
TRBV4-1	TRBJ2-7	many	NA	CASSFSLAQEQYF	TGCGCCAGCAGCTTTTCCCTAGCGCAGGAGCAGTACTTC
TRBV4-3	TRBJ1-2	many	NA	CASSQDSGNYGYTF	TGCGCCAGCAGCCAAGATTCAGGGAACTATGGCTACACCTTC